The T cell receptor beta chain under discussion was sequenced for a study of cytomegalovirus exposure and HLA in healthy donors. It was with 60 Vbeta and 13 Jbeta primers that the PCR ran. Assay used: immunoSEQ multiplex PCR; TCRdb lists only in-frame clones, some missing. The sample records fewer than 250,000 clones, roughly 79% being singletons. V shed 0 bases and J 0 bases; nucleotides not matched to a gene: 8. The length of the CDR3 is 19 residues. Germline-derived CDR1 and CDR2 are LGHNT and FRNRAP. The rearrangement joins TRBV12-5 to TRBJ2-1, with TRBD2 identical over 10 bases. The TCR sequence derives from a woman younger than 30 in good health and CMV-seronegative. Sequenced: PBMCs. This chain's CDR3 is CASGLVASGGSSSYNEQFF. The CDR3 DNA is TGTGCTAGTGGTTTGGTGGCTAGCGGGGGCTCGAGCTCCTACAATGAGCAGTTCTTC.